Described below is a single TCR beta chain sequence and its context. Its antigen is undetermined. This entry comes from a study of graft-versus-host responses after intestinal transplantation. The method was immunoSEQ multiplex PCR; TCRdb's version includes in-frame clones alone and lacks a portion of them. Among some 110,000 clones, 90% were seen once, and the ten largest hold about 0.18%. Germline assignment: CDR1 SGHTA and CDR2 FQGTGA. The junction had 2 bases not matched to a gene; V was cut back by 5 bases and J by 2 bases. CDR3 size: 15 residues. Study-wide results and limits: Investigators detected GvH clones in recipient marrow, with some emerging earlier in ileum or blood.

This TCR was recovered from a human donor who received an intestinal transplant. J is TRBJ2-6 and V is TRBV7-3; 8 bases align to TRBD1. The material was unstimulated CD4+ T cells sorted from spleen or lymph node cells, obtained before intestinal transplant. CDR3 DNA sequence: TGTGCCAGCAGCCCACAGGGGGCTGGGGCCAACGTCCTGACTTTC. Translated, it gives CASSPQGAGANVLTF.